Given below is one T cell receptor (beta chain) in context. These data originate in a study of T cell changes during pregnancy in multiple sclerosis. Germline lookup yields CDR1 GTSNPN and CDR2 SVGIG (reference sequence). This CDR3 has 14 residues. V lost 7 bases to trimming and J lost 2 bases; unmatched junction nucleotides: 8. TCRdb's table, derived via immunoSEQ multiplex PCR, lists solely in-frame clones and lacks some. Counted here are around 80,000 clones, about 90% occurring once; the ten biggest clones make up more than 1.4%. This clonotype originated in a female donor with multiple sclerosis, enrolled in a pregnancy study. This sample comprised peripheral blood, obtained before pregnancy. The chain combines TRBV30 with TRBJ1-1, with TRBD1 matching over 9 bases. The DNA for the CDR3 is TGTGCCTTGGTACGACAGGGGGTTAACACTGAAGCTTTCTTT. Translation: CALVRQGVNTEAFF. Full variable domain (outside the CDR3, taken from reference TRBV30 and TRBJ1-1): SQTIHQWPATLVQPVGSPLSLECTVEGTSNPNLYWYRQAAGRGLQLLFYSVGIGQISSEVPQNLSASRPQDRQFILSSKKLLLSDSGFYLCALVRQGVNTEAFFGQGTRLTVV.